This T cell receptor beta chain comes out of a study of blood T cell repertoires in COVID-19 (TCRdb year 2020). For the study in its entirety: Collaborator samples came from the United States, Italy and Spain and covered acute and convalescent phases of COVID-19. The prospective study material was composed of cDNA or gDNA derived from T cells, B-cell-depleted T cells, or PBMCs. The dataset comprised deeply sampled blood TCRbeta repertoires from subjects exposed to, actively infected with, or recovered from COVID-19. A freely available public database, intended as a resource for researchers studying the immune response to SARS-CoV-2, is where the repertoires were released. Samples came from the ongoing ImmuneRACE study (first 160 participants) plus 1,254 subjects from 6 global collaborators. A de-identified subject ID, COVID-19 status, age in years and sex were almost always included in the sample metadata. Where available, HLA class I and class II types were obtained from metadata supplied by the sample provider rather than from assay-based typing.

The study at large found these results: How much clinical and demographic metadata was included differed by source and by participant, and the metadata was provided uncurated.

From a lookup of the germline V gene, CDR1 and CDR2 are MDHEN and SYDVKM. Spanning cysteine to phenylalanine, the CDR3 consists of 19 amino acids. The DNA shown is the 57-base CDR3, in frame from base 1. V and J are trimmed by 6 bases and 4 bases, and the gene matches miss 20 bases of the junction. Notes on this clone: Its antigen is still unknown. No much larger clone exists at a distance of one base, and base qualities are not known.

The collaborating institutions used their own protocols to collect whole blood in K2EDTA tubes. For TCRbeta analysis, collaborator samples were shipped as frozen whole blood, as isolated PBMCs, or as DNA extracted from either sample type. TCRbeta CDR3 regions were amplified from genomic DNA by means of the immunoSEQ Assay, a bias-controlled multiplex PCR. The paper's processing steps were these. Nucleated cell counts per sample were estimated from amplification of reference gene primers within the assay. To quantify the absolute abundance of each unique TCRbeta CDR3 rearrangement, sequence reads were collapsed and filtered. Productive Simpson clonality was computed per sample as the square root of Simpson's diversity index over productive rearrangements. The table comes from immuneACCESS by way of TCRdb, which keeps in-frame sequences with V and J called. Part of the clones is missing from these tables; in studies checked, under half for an unresolved V gene and the rest for unknown reasons. The V and J calls and the clone size are those of that table, but D and trimming were determined from the DNA. The sample profile shows under 300,000 clones; 86% of them were found once. The ten largest clones take up 3% of the sample.

The TCR originated in a woman under 40 with active or convalescent COVID-19. Sequences were obtained from peripheral blood. The chain links TRBV28 with TRBJ1-2; 10 nucleotides in the junction match TRBD1. The DNA reads TGTGCCAGCAGCGCCCGTAGAGGGACAGGGGTTCTTTTCAGCTATGGCTACACCTTC. It is translated as CASSARRGTGVLFSYGYTF.